This record covers a single T cell receptor beta chain. Its antigen is currently unknown. Measured with immunoSEQ multiplex PCR; TCRdb has only the in-frame clones, and not every one. The data contain under 95,000 clones, approximately 91% of them singletons. This sample was taken from a study of T cell responses to AZD1222 COVID-19 vaccine. About the research overall: Second doses that came at about 4 or about 12 weeks were put together. Study outcomes and limitations: Reports say nearly half of spike-specific TCRs go after unmutated variant regions. Clonal diversity may have been underestimated, and the donors were mostly white British, with more females than males. No day 14 peak samples; only post-peak repertoires were characterized.

V lost 2 bases to trimming and J lost 0 bases, with 11 bases between them. The CDR3 contains 16 residues. Per the germline V gene, CDR1 is KGHDR and CDR2 is SFDVKD. The receptor was isolated from an adult in good health. The sequencing used peripheral blood, collected on day 0 of AZD1222 vaccination. V usage is TRBV24-1 and J usage is TRBJ2-3, with D possibly called TRBD1 or TRBD2 (6 bases each). The CDR3 region has the DNA TGTGCCACCAGTGATTCGGGGGCCCCTAGCACAGATACGCAGTATTTT. Protein sequence: CATSDSGAPSTDTQYF.